This TCR beta chain comes out of a study of vaccination effects on CD4 cells after COVID-19. About the research overall: Antigen-specific CD4+ T cell clonotypes were called by their expansion after viral peptide-pool culture in ViraFEST.

Some clones are missing from TCRdb's copy, which holds only in-frame ones; the method was immunoSEQ multiplex PCR. This repertoire shows tens of thousands of clones, 70% to 85% found once; its top ten account for around 2.5%. Following an approximately ten-day culture, CD4+ T cells were purified. Participants were given two doses of BNT162b2 or mRNA-1273 vaccine. For this clone: Its antigen is unknown.

V lost 1 base and J lost 2, with 9 bases in between. This CDR3 region has 15 residues. Germline CDR1 reads KGHSH; CDR2 reads LQKENI. The clonotype comes from a human donor who received a COVID-19 vaccine. Specimen: CD4+ T cells from PBMCs cultured without peptide, collected after COVID-19 vaccination. V gene TRBV18 combines with J gene TRBJ2-1, with D perhaps TRBD1 (6 bases). The chain's CDR3 is CASSPLGAPYNEQFF. CDR3 DNA sequence: TGTGCCAGCTCACCACTGGGGGCCCCCTACAATGAGCAGTTCTTC.